This TCR beta chain was recovered during a study of shared clonotypes between healthy human individuals. In its sample, this clone was seen many times. The protocol was immunoSEQ multiplex PCR, while the TCRdb copy is restricted to in-frame clones and leaves out a portion. Among approximately 500,000 clones listed, roughly 80% were seen once. V was clipped by 5 bases and J by 2 bases; unmatched bases: 5. Germline CDR1 SQVTM, CDR2 ANQGSEA. The CDR3 is 14 residues long. The material sequenced was PBMCs. This chain connects TRBV29-1 to TRBJ2-1, with 8 bases identical to TRBD2. The source of this sequence is a woman aged 40 to 50 in good health. Some clones in this sample may be carry-over from other donors' samples. CDR3 sequence reads: CSVFSSGPYNEQFF. The CDR3 DNA follows: TGCAGCGTTTTTTCTAGCGGGCCCTACAATGAGCAGTTCTTC.